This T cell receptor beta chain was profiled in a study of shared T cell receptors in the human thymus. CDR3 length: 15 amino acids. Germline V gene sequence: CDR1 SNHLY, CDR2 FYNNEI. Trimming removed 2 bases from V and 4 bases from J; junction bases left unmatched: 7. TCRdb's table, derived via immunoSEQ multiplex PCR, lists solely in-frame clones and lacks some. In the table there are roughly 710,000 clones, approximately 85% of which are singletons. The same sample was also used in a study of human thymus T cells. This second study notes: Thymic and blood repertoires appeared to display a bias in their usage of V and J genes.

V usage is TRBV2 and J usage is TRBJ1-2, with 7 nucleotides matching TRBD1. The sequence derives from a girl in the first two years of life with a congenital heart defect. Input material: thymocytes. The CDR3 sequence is CASSEQGDSSYGYTF. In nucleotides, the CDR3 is TGTGCCAGCAGTGAACAAGGGGACAGTAGCTATGGCTACACCTTC.